This T cell receptor (beta chain) was obtained from a study of blood T cells in healthy people across ages. Study results and caveats: Across samples, TCR beta diversity tracked strongly with naive T cell percentage. The study found more naive CD4+ cells and higher diversity in long-lived than aged donors.

From germline, CDR1 is SGDLS and CDR2 YYNGEE. This CDR3 contains 15 residues. The V end lost 2 bases, the J end lost 5 bases, and 16 bases lay between the germline ends. Through a sample-barcoded 5' primer and a J-beta primer mix, a second PCR was run for roughly 7 to 11 cycles. One entry per CDR3 protein, called by TCRdb with MiXCR from the 5' RACE reads. The sample lists approximately 830,000 distinct CDR3 sequences, around 62% seen once, with approximately 30% in the top ten. Of note for this clonotype: As yet, its antigen is unknown.

The sequenced material came from blood. The chain carries TRBV9 and TRBJ2-5, with D perhaps matching TRBD2 (6 bases). The source is a man aged 25 to 40 in good health. CDR3 nucleotides: TGTGCCAGCAGCGTCTCGGGACTGGGCCGGGAGACCCAGTACTTC. Its translation: CASSVSGLGRETQYF.